The present TCR beta chain was sequenced within a study of T cells expressing NK-cell markers (dated by TCRdb to about 2020). Concerning the study at large: TCR beta-chain repertoires were profiled in sorted CD3+CD56+NKG2C+, CD3+CD56+NKG2C- and CD3+CD56-NKG2C+ T-cell subsets from fewer than 10 donors. Illumina HiSeq 2000/2500, MiSeq or NextSeq was used to sequence libraries as 2 x 150 bp reads. Among the eight sequenced donors, only one was HCMV-seronegative, while the other seven were HCMV-seropositive. The study sequenced eight donors, all healthy volunteers chosen at random: three men and five women. Paper-wide results and their limitations: Those dominant clonotypes were again the most abundant among CD3+CD56-NKG2C+ cells in a few donors, at about 25-60.1%. In six donors, the dominant CD3+CD56+NKG2C+ clonotypes were among the top 10 CD8+ clonotypes and accounted for about 1.0-7.0% of CD8+ T cells. It remained unclear whether the expanded NKG2C-expressing T cell clones were specific for HCMV antigens.

There are 14 amino acids in the CDR3, from cysteine to phenylalanine inclusive. Only the protein sequence is given. The germline V gene (reference sequence) provides CDR1 DFQATT and CDR2 SNEGSKA. A commercial ELISA kit detecting HCMV-specific IgG in serum was used to determine HCMV serostatus. Ficoll density gradient centrifugation was used to isolate peripheral blood mononuclear cells from blood. Worth noting for this clonotype: It has no known antigen specificity.

TCRdb names Illumina HiSeq 2000 as the instrument used. TCR beta cDNA libraries were prepared using 5'RACE template switching, which introduced a universal primer site and unique molecular identifiers. Synthesis of cDNA was primed from the TCR beta constant segment and was followed by two consecutive PCR amplification steps. In the paper's pipeline: Reads were demultiplexed and grouped by UMI with MIGEC, and clonotypes were assembled and quantified with MiTCR. To exclude erroneous sequences, only TCR cDNA sequences supported by at least two reads were retained. The tcR package was used for downstream repertoire analysis, and clonotypes were matched across fractions by CDR3 nucleotide sequence plus V segment. VDJmatch was used to annotate antigen specificity against VDJdb, with one amino acid substitution in CDR3 permitted. After TCRdb reprocessed the reads, each CDR3 protein sequence was kept as one row, without DNA. TCRdb's processing, not the study's, gives the V and J calls here. This sample's records show hundreds of thousands of distinct CDR3 sequences. The ten largest clones represent 4.2% of the sample.

The rearranged chain carries TRBV20-1 and TRBJ2-3; the D gene TCRdb calls, TRBD2, cannot be checked with no DNA. The receptor's source is a woman aged 18 to 75 in good health. Sequencing used blood T cells: a sorted CD56 or NKG2C T cell subset, CD4+ or CD8+ T cells, or bulk PBMC T cells (not recorded which). The CDR3 protein is CSAPRAGGTDTQYF.